This T cell receptor beta chain was documented in a study of blood T cell repertoires in COVID-19. For the study at large: In each case, the material was cDNA or gDNA derived from T cells, B-cell-depleted T cells, or PBMCs.

Enrollment of patients from Seattle took place during active infection, with longitudinal follow-up. The sample holds one count of this clone. The method was immunoSEQ multiplex PCR; TCRdb's version includes in-frame clones alone and lacks a portion of them. The data hold tens of thousands of clones, with over 75% observed a single time. The CDR3 runs 15 residues. V shed 0 bases and J shed 1 base, with 9 bases lying between them. Germline V gene lookup returns CDR1 LGHNA and CDR2 YSLEER. The sequence was obtained from an older man with COVID-19, enrolled during active disease. The sequenced sample consisted of peripheral blood. This chain connects TRBV4-3 to TRBJ1-1; D is perhaps TRBD1 (6 bases). This CDR3 reads CASSQERGRNTEAFF. Written as DNA, the CDR3 is TGCGCCAGCAGCCAAGAAAGGGGGAGGAACACTGAAGCTTTCTTT.